These T cell receptor beta chains were read from a single sample in a study of T cell clonotyping in hematopoietic cell transplantation. Method: immunoSEQ multiplex PCR; TCRdb's copy keeps in-frame clones and lacks some. The sample shows around 8,400 clones, 85% to 90% of them seen only once. Material: peripheral blood mononuclear cells, obtained at the time of graft-versus-host disease after allogeneic stem cell transplant. The receptors originated from a male patient aged 60-69 years who had an allogeneic stem cell transplant from a related donor, so the T cells may come from the graft donor. Some clones in this sample may be carry-over from other donors' samples. The CDR3 runs from the conserved cysteine through the conserved F or W. The D gene is left open where the match is weak. Only part of the rows carry a size: once, few, many, or a class if the clone is expanded.

>.|.|TRBV27|TRBJ1-1
CASRQNTEAFF
TGTGCCAGCAGACAGAACACTGAAGCTTTCTTT
>few|TRBD1|TRBV7-6|TRBJ1-5
CASSFTGGFNQPQHF
TGTGCCAGCAGCTTTACAGGGGGGTTCAATCAGCCCCAGCATTTT
>.|.|TRBV4-2|TRBJ2-3
CASSQETSRDLNTQYF
TGTGCCAGCAGCCAAGAGACGTCGAGAGACCTAAATACGCAGTATTTT
>.|TRBD1|TRBV6-1|TRBJ1-2
CASSQTGGYGYTF
TGTGCCAGCAGCCAAACAGGGGGCTATGGCTACACCTTC
>.|.|TRBV19|TRBJ1-5
CARPGGGNQPQHF
TGTGCCAGACCTGGCGGGGGCAATCAGCCCCAGCATTTT
>.|.|TRBV5-4|TRBJ1-6
CASSLEGTLNSPLHF
TGTGCCAGCAGCTTGGAGGGGACGCTTAATTCACCCCTCCACTTT
>.|TRBD1|TRBV7-6|TRBJ2-7
CASSLSGTGIPEQYF
TGTGCCAGCAGCCTATCCGGGACAGGGATCCCCGAGCAGTACTTC
>.|.|TRBV28|TRBJ2-1
CASSLGGPSYNEQFF
TGTGCCAGCAGTTTAGGGGGCCCCTCCTACAATGAGCAGTTCTTC
>.|TRBD1|TRBV18|TRBJ1-6
CASSRGTGGSYNSPLHF
TGTGCCAGCTCACGAGGGACAGGGGGCTCCTATAATTCACCCCTCCACTTT
>.|TRBD2|TRBV27|TRBJ2-3
CASSPLVAGVDTQYF
TGTGCCAGCAGTCCCCTGGTAGCGGGGGTGGATACGCAGTATTTT
>.|.|TRBV10-3|TRBJ1-3
CAISGGPFSGNTIYF
TGTGCCATCAGTGGGGGTCCCTTTTCCGGAAACACCATATATTTT
>.|.|TRBV5-1|TRBJ1-1
CASSLGGWGSTEAFF
TGCGCCAGCAGCTTGGGGGGTTGGGGTTCCACTGAAGCTTTCTTT
>.|.|TRBV5-1|TRBJ1-2
CASSLFSANYGYTF
TGCGCCAGCAGCTTGTTTTCAGCTAACTATGGCTACACCTTC
>.|TRBD2|TRBV7-9|TRBJ2-3
CASSLVSSGGDTQYF
TGTGCCAGCAGCTTAGTATCTAGCGGTGGAGATACGCAGTATTTT
>.|TRBD1|TRBV10-3|TRBJ1-2
CAIRPGQGVGGYTF
TGTGCCATCAGGCCGGGACAGGGAGTAGGGGGCTACACCTTC
>.|TRBD1|TRBV10-3|TRBJ1-6
CAISGVLMTGGDNSPLHF
TGTGCCATCAGTGGGGTTTTGATGACAGGGGGGGATAATTCACCCCTCCACTTT
>.|TRBD2|TRBV7-2|TRBJ2-5
CASSLSGDQETQYF
TGTGCCAGCAGCCTTAGCGGGGACCAAGAGACCCAGTACTTC
>once|TRBD1|TRBV11-3|TRBJ2-2
CASSYRRGRGITGELFF
TGTGCCAGCAGCTACCGCAGGGGGCGCGGGATCACCGGGGAGCTGTTTTTT
>.|TRBD1|TRBV9|TRBJ1-1
CASSALTGVNTEAFF
TGTGCCAGCAGCGCTTTGACAGGGGTGAACACTGAAGCTTTCTTT